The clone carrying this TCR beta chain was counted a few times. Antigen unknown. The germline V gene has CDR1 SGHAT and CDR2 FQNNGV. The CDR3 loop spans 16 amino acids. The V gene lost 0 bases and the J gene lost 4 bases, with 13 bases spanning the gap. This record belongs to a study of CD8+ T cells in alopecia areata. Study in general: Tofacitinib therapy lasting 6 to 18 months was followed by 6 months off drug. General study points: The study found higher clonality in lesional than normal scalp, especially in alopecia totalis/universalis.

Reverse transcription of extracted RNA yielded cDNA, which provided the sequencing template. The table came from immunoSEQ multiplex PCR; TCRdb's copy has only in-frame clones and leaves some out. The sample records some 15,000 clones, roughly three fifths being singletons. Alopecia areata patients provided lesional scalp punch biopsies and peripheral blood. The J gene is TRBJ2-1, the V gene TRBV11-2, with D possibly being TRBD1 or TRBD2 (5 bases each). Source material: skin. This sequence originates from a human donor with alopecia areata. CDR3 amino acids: CASSLDGAGKYNEQFF. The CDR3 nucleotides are TGTGCCAGCAGCTTAGACGGGGCGGGCAAATACAATGAGCAGTTCTTC.